The 27 T cell receptor beta chains given below trace back to one sample, sequenced in a study of T cell responses to AZD1222 COVID-19 vaccine. The assay was immunoSEQ multiplex PCR, and TCRdb's table has in-frame clones only and misses some. The sample lists 150,000 to 160,000 clones, over 90% occurring once. The sample consisted of peripheral blood, taken 28 days after the second AZD1222 dose. The receptors here all came from an adult who received the AZD1222 COVID-19 vaccine.

This chain joins TRBV10-3 and TRBJ1-1; D is undetermined. The CDR3 loop spans 16 amino acids. CDR1 is ENHRY and CDR2 is SYGVKD in the germline V gene. Trimming removed 3 bases from V and 7 bases from J, with 21 bases in between. CDR3 DNA sequence: TGTGCCATCAGTGATTCCGGGAATCCCAAAGGCCATGAAGCTTTCTTT. Protein sequence: CAISDSGNPKGHEAFF.

The V call is TRBV5-1, the J call TRBJ2-1; no firm D call. CDR1 and CDR2 (germline): SGHRS, YFSETQ. Deletions cut 4 bases from V and 2 bases from J, with 4 bases between. This CDR3 is built from 12 residues. The CDR3 region is CASSTPYNEQFF. The CDR3 DNA follows: TGCGCCAGCAGCACCCCCTACAATGAGCAGTTCTTC.

The V and J genes are TRBV12-5 and TRBJ2-2; D may correspond to TRBD1 or TRBD2 (6 bases each). Germline V gives CDR1 LGHNT, CDR2 FRNRAP. The CDR3 consists of 13 residues. Trimming pared 1 base from V and 10 bases from J, leaving 10 bases between. The CDR3 bases are TGTGCTAGTGGTTTGGCCTCGGGGGCGGAGCTGTTTTTT. It translates to CASGLASGAELFF.

The table lists this clone with a count of one. The chain links TRBV30 to TRBJ1-3, with D hard to call. CDR1 is GTSNPN, CDR2 SVGIG, per germline (reference sequence). With 3 bases removed from V and 2 bases from J, the gap between germline ends came to 14 bases. CDR3 size: 15 residues. The CDR3 nucleotides are TGTGCCTGGAGCTCCTCCGGGATTGCTGGAAACACCATATATTTT. As protein: CAWSSSGIAGNTIYF.

This clone was seen once. V usage is TRBV2 and J usage is TRBJ1-2, with 8 bases matching TRBD1. V shed 6 bases, J shed 5 bases, and the junction held 11 bases outside the gene matches. This CDR3 is built from 15 residues. Germline V gene data show CDR1 as SNHLY and CDR2 as FYNNEI. The CDR3 here is CASRPRTGYGYGYTF. In DNA, the CDR3 is TGTGCCAGCAGACCCAGGACAGGGTATGGATATGGCTACACCTTC. The full variable domain, rest sourced from reference TRBV2 and TRBJ1-2, is EPEVTQTPSHQVTQMGQEVILRCVPISNHLYFYWYRQILGQKVEFLVSFYNNEISEKSEIFDDQFSVERPDGSNFTLKIRSTKLEDSAMYFCASRPRTGYGYGYTFGSGTRLTVV.

The rearrangement uses TRBV11-2 and TRBJ1-2; D possibly corresponds to TRBD1 (5 bases). This CDR3 region has 15 residues. V was shortened by 4 bases and J by 8 bases, with 20 bases between the two germline ends. From germline, CDR1 is SGHAT and CDR2 FQNNGV. The CDR3 nucleotides are TGTGCCAGCAGCTCACCCGGGACGGTGTTTGTAGGCTACACCTTC. This translates into CASSSPGTVFVGYTF.

This clone has only one observation. The chain couples TRBV18 to TRBJ1-1; D is perhaps TRBD1 (5 bases). Between the trimmed V and J ends, which lost 3 bases and 2 bases, there was a span of 16 bases. The germline V gene has CDR1 KGHSH and CDR2 LQKENI. The CDR3 is 16 amino acids. The CDR3 reads CASSPAGGNPNTEAFF. DNA for the CDR3: TGTGCCAGCTCACCGGCGGGGGGTAACCCTAACACTGAAGCTTTCTTT.

V usage is TRBV27 and J usage is TRBJ2-5; TRBD1 matches 7 bases. The CDR3 length is 14 residues. Germline values: CDR1 MNHEY, CDR2 SMNVEV (reference sequence). V shed 7 bases, J shed 0 bases, and the junction held 5 bases outside the gene matches. CDR3 sequence (DNA): TGTGCCAGCACCCAGGACAGGAACCAAGAGACCCAGTACTTC. Translated, it gives CASTQDRNQETQYF.

The V and J genes are TRBV6-6 and TRBJ1-1, with TRBD1 as a possible D gene (5 bases). Germline values: CDR1 MNHNY, CDR2 SVGAGI (reference sequence). V lost 2 bases and J 5 bases, leaving 9 bases between the germline ends. CDR3 length: 13 residues. In nucleotides, the CDR3 is TGTGCCAGCAGTTACGGAAGACAGACTGAAGCTTTCTTT. Encoded protein: CASSYGRQTEAFF.

This chain links TRBV7-9 with TRBJ1-5; 7 nucleotides align to TRBD1. The CDR3 spans 15 residues. Germline lookup yields CDR1 SEHNR and CDR2 FQNEAQ (reference sequence). The ends lost 5 bases at V and 0 bases at J; junction bases unmatched: 4. CDR3 in amino acids: CASSQGQYSNQPQHF. In DNA, the CDR3 is TGTGCCAGCAGCCAGGGACAGTATAGCAATCAGCCCCAGCATTTT.

J is TRBJ1-3 and V is TRBV11-2; D is undetermined. Trimming took 5 bases from V and 7 from J, leaving 30 bases between them. This CDR3 comprises 19 residues. Germline assignment: CDR1 SGHAT and CDR2 FQNNGV. CDR3 bases: TGTGCCAGCAGCCGTACATTCGGAGTCGGCCAGGAACCTTTGAACACCATATATTTT. Translation gives CASSRTFGVGQEPLNTIYF.

The rearrangement joins TRBV7-9 to TRBJ2-2; the match to TRBD1 covers 9 bases. The CDR3 is 15 residues long. CDR1 is SEHNR and CDR2 is FQNEAQ in the germline V gene (reference sequence). V trimming: 3 bases; J trimming: 3 bases; junction bases outside the gene matches: 2. The CDR3 reads CASSFDRGDTGELFF. CDR3 DNA sequence: TGTGCCAGCAGCTTCGACAGGGGGGACACCGGGGAGCTGTTTTTT.

The V and J genes are TRBV7-9 and TRBJ1-2; D unresolved. Germline loops: CDR1 SEHNR, CDR2 FQNEAQ (reference sequence). This CDR3 comprises 13 residues. Deletions cut 5 bases from V and 10 bases from J, with 17 bases between. CDR3 sequence reads: CASSNMEWRIYTF. Here the CDR3 DNA reads TGTGCCAGCAGCAATATGGAATGGAGGATCTACACCTTC.

This chain joins TRBV2 and TRBJ1-2; no reliable D call. This CDR3 has 12 residues. Germline V lookup: CDR1 SNHLY, CDR2 FYNNEI. The V gene lost 0 bases and the J gene lost 5 bases, with 4 bases spanning the gap. CDR3 DNA: TGTGCCAGCAGTGAAGCGCCATATGGCTACACCTTC. Its protein product is CASSEAPYGYTF.

The chain employs TRBV3-1 (or the pseudogene TRBV3-2) and TRBJ1-2; D ambiguous. The CDR3 totals 15 residues. The germline CDR1 and CDR2 sequences are LGHDT and YNNKEL (reference sequence). Trimming shortened V by 4 bases and J by 2 bases, and 14 bases separated the two germline ends. CDR3 residues: CASSPTAGINYGYTF. CDR3 DNA sequence: TGTGCCAGCAGCCCGACGGCGGGGATAAACTATGGCTACACCTTC.

The V gene is TRBV27, the J gene TRBJ1-4, with D possibly matching TRBD1 (5 bases). The CDR3 runs to 14 residues. Germline V gives CDR1 MNHEY, CDR2 SMNVEV (reference sequence). The V end was cut by 6 bases, the J end by 8 bases, with 16 bases between. The CDR3 protein is CASRTGGPREKLFF. CDR3 bases: TGTGCCAGCAGAACAGGAGGACCCAGAGAAAAACTGTTTTTT.

The chain has TRBV6-5 and TRBJ2-5; 9 positions agree with TRBD1. The length of the CDR3 is 15 residues. Germline CDR1 is MNHEY and CDR2 is SVGAGI. V shed 2 bases, J shed 1 base, and the junction held 2 bases outside the gene matches. The CDR3 DNA reads as TGTGCCAGCAGTTACGGGACAGGGCTCCAAGAGACCCAGTACTTC. Protein sequence: CASSYGTGLQETQYF.

The chain has TRBV24-1 and TRBJ2-1, with D unresolved. Trimming stripped 1 base from V and 1 base from J, with 13 bases between. The germline V gene has CDR1 KGHDR and CDR2 SFDVKD. The CDR3 runs to 17 residues. CDR3: CATSDFDPERSYNEQFF. CDR3 nucleotide sequence: TGTGCCACCAGTGATTTCGACCCCGAGAGATCCTACAATGAGCAGTTCTTC.

V is TRBV2 and J is TRBJ2-2; D remains ambiguous. Germline CDR1 and CDR2: SNHLY and FYNNEI. Between the trimmed V and J ends, which lost 1 base and 4 bases, there was a span of 10 bases. The length of the CDR3 is 15 residues. Written as DNA, the CDR3 is TGTGCCAGCAGTGAAGGGACCTGGGTCACCGGGGAGCTGTTTTTT. This translates into CASSEGTWVTGELFF.

The V call is TRBV6-5, the J call TRBJ1-1; 8 bases match TRBD1. V shed 6 bases, J shed 5 bases, and the junction held 11 bases outside the gene matches. In germline, CDR1 is MNHEY, CDR2 SVGAGI. The CDR3 totals 15 residues. CDR3 residues: CASRRHDRGWTEAFF. DNA of the CDR3: TGTGCCAGCAGGCGCCACGACAGGGGATGGACTGAAGCTTTCTTT.

This rearrangement joins TRBV19 to TRBJ1-4; 9 nucleotides align to TRBD1. The V gene end was trimmed by 5 bases and the J gene end by 2 bases; junction bases not matched to a gene: 12. CDR1 is LNHDA, CDR2 SQIVND, per germline (reference sequence). This CDR3 region has 18 residues. The CDR3 DNA sequence: TGTGCCAGTAGTGCACCCGCGGGACAGGGATCTACTAATGAAAAACTGTTTTTT. It specifies CASSAPAGQGSTNEKLFF.

This clone was picked up a small number of times. The chain employs TRBV6-5 and TRBJ2-3, with 9 positions matching TRBD2. J gave up 3 bases and V 6 bases, and 7 bases lay outside the gene matches. Germline CDR1 MNHEY, CDR2 SVGAGI. CDR3 length equals 15 residues. The DNA of the CDR3 is TGTGCCAGCAGACCTTCTAGCGGGATAACAGATACGCAGTATTTT. Its translation is CASRPSSGITDTQYF.

V is TRBV9 and J is TRBJ1-2; no definite D call. The CDR3 spans 12 residues. Germline V lookup: CDR1 SGDLS, CDR2 YYNGEE. V was shortened by 4 bases and J by 7 bases, with 11 bases between the two germline ends. The CDR3 coding sequence is TGTGCCAGCAGCCAACCCGTTGGTGGCTACACCTTC. Residues: CASSQPVGGYTF. The full variable domain, with the rest looked up from reference TRBV9 and TRBJ1-2, is DSGVTQTPKHLITATGQRVTLRCSPRSGDLSVYWYQQSLDQGLQFLIQYYNGEERAKGNILERFSAQQFPDLHSELNLSSLELGDSALYFCASSQPVGGYTFGSGTRLTVV.

The V call is TRBV27, the J call TRBJ2-2, with D perhaps given as TRBD1 or TRBD2 (6 bases each). This CDR3 has 15 residues. The germline CDR1 and CDR2 sequences are MNHEY and SMNVEV (reference sequence). V lost 4 bases, J lost 0 bases, and 9 bases lay in between. DNA of the CDR3: TGTGCCAGCAGTTGGGGGGCCCCGAACACCGGGGAGCTGTTTTTT. This sequence encodes CASSWGAPNTGELFF.

The genes are TRBV27 and TRBJ1-1; 8 bases fit TRBD1. Germline V gives CDR1 MNHEY, CDR2 SMNVEV (reference sequence). This CDR3 contains 17 residues. Germline trimming cut 5 bases from V and 4 bases from J; bases unmatched to any gene: 15. In DNA form, the CDR3 reads TGTGCCAGCAGTCCACCGGTCCAGGGGGCAAGAATCACTGAAGCTTTCTTT. It translates to CASSPPVQGARITEAFF.

This rearrangement joins TRBV4-1 to TRBJ2-7, with 7 positions matching TRBD1. With V trimmed by 3 bases and J by 6 bases, 11 bases remained unmatched. Germline CDR1 is MGHRA and CDR2 is YSYEKL. CDR3 length: 15 amino acids. CDR3 in amino acids: CASSQIGTARTEQYF. CDR3 nucleotides: TGCGCCAGCAGCCAGATTGGGACAGCCAGAACCGAGCAGTACTTC.

This clone appeared a single time. V is TRBV7-9 and J is TRBJ1-4; D call uncertain. Trimming took 5 bases from V and 7 from J, leaving 17 bases between them. There are 15 residues in the CDR3. CDR1 is SEHNR, CDR2 FQNEAQ, per germline (reference sequence). The CDR3 nucleotides are TGTGCCAGCAGCCCCTTGGATAGGGTTAGTGAAAAACTGTTTTTT. It translates to CASSPLDRVSEKLFF. Together with reference TRBV7-9 and TRBJ1-4, the CDR3 gives the full variable domain: DTGVSQNPRHKITKRGQNVTFRCDPISEHNRLYWYRQTLGQGPEFLTYFQNEAQLEKSRLLSDRFSAERPKGSFSTLEIQRTEQGDSAMYLCASSPLDRVSEKLFFGSGTQLSVL.